Ten or more counts support the clone carrying this TCR beta chain. What it binds is unknown. From germline, CDR1 is SGDLS and CDR2 YYNGEE. The CDR3 is made up of 16 amino acids. With 3 bases clipped from V and 5 bases from J, the junction kept 11 bases outside the gene matches. TCRdb re-called the 5' RACE reads with MiXCR, one entry per CDR3 protein. The sample carries around 350,000 distinct CDR3 sequences, 6.2% recorded once. These data originate in a study of T cells after yellow fever vaccination. Study-wide points: Clones that expanded after primary vaccination mostly reappeared after the booster (roughly 96% CD4, about 91% CD8). Abundant clonotypes from the bulk population could contaminate FACS-sorted repertoires.

The sample was PBMCs, taken 5 days after the yellow fever booster vaccination. This chain links TRBV9 with TRBJ2-7; 10 bases line up with TRBD2. The source is a man between 25 and 39 years old who received the YFV17D yellow fever vaccine. CDR3 nucleotides: TGTGCCAGCAGCGCGACTTTGGGACTAGCGCAGCACGAGCAGTACTTC. This gives the protein CASSATLGLAQHEQYF.